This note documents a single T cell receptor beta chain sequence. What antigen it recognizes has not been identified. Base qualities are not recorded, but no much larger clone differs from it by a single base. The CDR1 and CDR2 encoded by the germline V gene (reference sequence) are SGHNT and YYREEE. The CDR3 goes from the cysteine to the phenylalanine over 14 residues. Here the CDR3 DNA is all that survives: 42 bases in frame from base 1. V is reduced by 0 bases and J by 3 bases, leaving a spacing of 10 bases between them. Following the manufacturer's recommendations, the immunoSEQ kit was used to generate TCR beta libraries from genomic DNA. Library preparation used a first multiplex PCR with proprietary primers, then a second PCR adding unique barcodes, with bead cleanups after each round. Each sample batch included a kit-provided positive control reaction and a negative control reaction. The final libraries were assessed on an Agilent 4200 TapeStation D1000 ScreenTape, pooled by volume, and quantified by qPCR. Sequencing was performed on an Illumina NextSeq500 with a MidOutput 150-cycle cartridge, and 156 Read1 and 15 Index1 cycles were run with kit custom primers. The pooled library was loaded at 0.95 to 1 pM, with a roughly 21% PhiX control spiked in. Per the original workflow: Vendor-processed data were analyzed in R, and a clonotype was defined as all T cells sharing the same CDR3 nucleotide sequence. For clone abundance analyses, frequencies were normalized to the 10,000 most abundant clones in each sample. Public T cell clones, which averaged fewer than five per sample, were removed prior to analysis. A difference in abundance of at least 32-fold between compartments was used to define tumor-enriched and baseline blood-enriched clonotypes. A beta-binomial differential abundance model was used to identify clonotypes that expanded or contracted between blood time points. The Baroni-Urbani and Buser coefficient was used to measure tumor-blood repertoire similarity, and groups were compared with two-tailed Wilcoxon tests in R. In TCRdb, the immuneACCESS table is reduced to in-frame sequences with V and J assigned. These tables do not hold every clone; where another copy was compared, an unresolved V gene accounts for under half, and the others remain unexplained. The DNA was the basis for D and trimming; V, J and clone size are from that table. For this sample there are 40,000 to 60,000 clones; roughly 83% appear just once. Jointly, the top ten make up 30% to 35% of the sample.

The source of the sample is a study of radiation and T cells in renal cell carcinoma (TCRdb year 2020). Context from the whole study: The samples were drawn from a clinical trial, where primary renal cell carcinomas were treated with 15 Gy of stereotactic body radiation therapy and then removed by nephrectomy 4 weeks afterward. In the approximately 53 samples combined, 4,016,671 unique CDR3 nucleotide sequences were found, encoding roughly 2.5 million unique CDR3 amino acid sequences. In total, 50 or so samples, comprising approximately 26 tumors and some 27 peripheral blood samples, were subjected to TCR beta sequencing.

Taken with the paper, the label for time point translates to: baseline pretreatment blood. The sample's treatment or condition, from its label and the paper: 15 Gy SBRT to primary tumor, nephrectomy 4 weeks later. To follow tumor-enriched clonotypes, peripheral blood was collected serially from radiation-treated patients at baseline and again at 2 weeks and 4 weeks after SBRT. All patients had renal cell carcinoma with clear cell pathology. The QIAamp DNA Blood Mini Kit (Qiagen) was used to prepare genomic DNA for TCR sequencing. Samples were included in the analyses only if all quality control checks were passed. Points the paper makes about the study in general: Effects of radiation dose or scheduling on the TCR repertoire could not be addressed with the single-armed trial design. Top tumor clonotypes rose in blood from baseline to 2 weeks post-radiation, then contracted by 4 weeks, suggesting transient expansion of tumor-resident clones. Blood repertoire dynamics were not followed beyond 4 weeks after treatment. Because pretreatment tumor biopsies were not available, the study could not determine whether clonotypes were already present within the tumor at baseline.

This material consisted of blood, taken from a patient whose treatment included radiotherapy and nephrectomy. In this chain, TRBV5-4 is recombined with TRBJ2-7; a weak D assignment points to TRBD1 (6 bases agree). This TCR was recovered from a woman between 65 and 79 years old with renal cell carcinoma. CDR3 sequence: CASSLERDIYEQYF. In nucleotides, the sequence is TGTGCCAGCAGCTTGGAACGGGACATCTACGAGCAGTACTTC.